Reported below is one T cell receptor (beta chain). What it binds is not known. Other DNA sequences in the same sample also yield this CDR3. The CDR3 consists of 12 residues. CDR1 and CDR2 from the germline V gene are SGHAT and FQNNGV. Trimming left V 3 bases short and J 3 bases short, with 6 bases between. The sample belongs to a study of T cells after posttransplantation cyclophosphamide. Profiled with immunoSEQ multiplex PCR; TCRdb holds only in-frame clones, not every one. The sample includes about 6,700 clones, 81% of them seen just once. Study observations and caveats: TRB overlap between skin or GI tissue T cells and blood was limited. Later post-transplant blood repertoires were often dominated by donor CD8+ memory clones. TRB clonality was highly associated with recipient CMV seropositivity and reactivation.

Cyclophosphamide on days +3 and +4 followed busulfan-fludarabine conditioning and a marrow graft. This TCR was recovered from a female patient in her fifties who received an allogeneic stem cell transplant from a related donor, was CMV-positive, and had no GVHD. Some of these T cells may belong to the graft donor. The chain joins TRBV11-2 to TRBJ2-7; D unresolved. Sequenced material: PBMCs, taken after allogeneic stem cell transplant with posttransplant cyclophosphamide. CDR3: CASSLGSYEQYF. CDR3 in DNA: TGTGCCAGCAGCTTGGGCAGCTACGAGCAGTACTTC.